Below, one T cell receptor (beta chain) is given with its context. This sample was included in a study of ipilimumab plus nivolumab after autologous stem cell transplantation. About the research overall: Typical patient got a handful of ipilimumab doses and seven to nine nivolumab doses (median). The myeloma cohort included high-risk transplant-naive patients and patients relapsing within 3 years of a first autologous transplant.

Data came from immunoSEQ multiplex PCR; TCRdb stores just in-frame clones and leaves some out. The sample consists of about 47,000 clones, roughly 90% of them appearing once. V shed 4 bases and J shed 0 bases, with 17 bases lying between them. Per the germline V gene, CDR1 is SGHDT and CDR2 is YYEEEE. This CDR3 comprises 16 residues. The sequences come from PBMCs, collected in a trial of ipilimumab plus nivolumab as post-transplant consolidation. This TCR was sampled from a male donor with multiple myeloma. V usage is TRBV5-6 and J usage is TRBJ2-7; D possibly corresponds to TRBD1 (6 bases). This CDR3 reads CASSASPGALSYEQYF. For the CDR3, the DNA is TGTGCCAGCAGCGCAAGCCCAGGGGCCCTCTCCTACGAGCAGTACTTC.